The 12 T cell receptor beta chains below were found in one sample sequenced in a study of neurological immune-mediated disorders. Time point here: technical triplicate 3. TCRdb analysed the 5' RACE reads with MiXCR anew, one entry per CDR3 protein. The sample holds tens of thousands of distinct CDR3 sequences; around 17% are singletons and the top ten take 4% to 5%. The specimen sequenced was CD4+ T cells from blood. These receptors all come from a female donor with HTLV-1-associated myelopathy (HAM/TSP).

This clonotype was recorded many times. The V and J genes are TRBV5-1 and TRBJ2-2; D not resolved. V was pared by 0 bases and J by 3 bases, with 12 bases between. The CDR3 is 16 amino acids. Germline lookup yields CDR1 SGHRS and CDR2 YFSETQ. CDR3 protein: CASSLVLASDTGELFF. The CDR3 DNA sequence: TGCGCCAGCAGCTTGGTATTGGCGTCCGACACCGGGGAGCTGTTTTTT. The full variable domain, with the rest looked up from reference TRBV5-1 and TRBJ2-2, is KAGVTQTPRYLIKTRGQQVTLSCSPISGHRSVSWYQQTPGQGLQFLFEYFSETQRNKGNFPGRFSGRQFSNSRSEMNVSTLELGDSALYLCASSLVLASDTGELFFGEGSRLTVL.

This clonotype was recorded many times. CDR3: CASRDSGPRFGELFF. The CDR3 nucleotides are TGTGCCAGTAGGGATAGCGGGCCCCGTTTCGGGGAGCTGTTTTTT. The gene calls are TRBV19 and TRBJ2-2; 7 nucleotides agree with TRBD2. CDR1 is LNHDA and CDR2 is SQIVND in the germline V gene (reference sequence). V lost 6 bases to trimming and J lost 7 bases; unmatched junction nucleotides: 11. The CDR3 is 15 residues long.

This clonotype was counted many times. This chain uses TRBV4-2 with TRBJ1-5, with 7 bases identical to TRBD1. Germline V lookup: CDR1 LGHNA, CDR2 YNFKEQ. J lost 5 bases, V lost 2 bases, and 3 bases had no gene match. The CDR3 contains 14 residues. The CDR3 region has the DNA TGTGCCAGCAGCCAAACAGGGGATGATCAGCCCCAGCATTTT. Translated: CASSQTGDDQPQHF.

There are many counts of this clonotype. V and J are TRBV20-1 and TRBJ2-3; D is uncertain. The V end lost 2 bases, the J end lost 0 bases, and 6 bases lay between the germline ends. The germline CDR1 and CDR2 sequences are DFQATT and SNEGSKA (reference sequence). This CDR3 contains 13 residues. The CDR3 sequence: CSARQTSTDTQYF. The CDR3 DNA follows: TGCAGTGCTAGACAGACTAGCACAGATACGCAGTATTTT.

This clonotype was counted ten times or more. The chain couples TRBV6-5 to TRBJ2-1, with a weak D call TRBD1 (5 bases). Germline-derived CDR1 and CDR2 are MNHEY and SVGAGI. The germline V and J ends were trimmed by 3 bases and 8 bases, with 14 bases remaining between them. CDR3 length equals 14 residues. In DNA form, the CDR3 reads TGTGCCAGCAGTTATACGCAGGGTGTGGATGAGCAGTTCTTC. This gives the protein CASSYTQGVDEQFF.

In its sample, this clonotype was seen many times. This chain connects TRBV5-5 to TRBJ1-5; D is unresolved. V was shortened by 0 bases and J by 1 base, with 8 bases between the two germline ends. Per the germline V gene, CDR1 is SGHKS and CDR2 is YYEKEE (reference sequence). CDR3 length: 15 residues. For the CDR3, the DNA is TGTGCCAGCAGCTTGGGCCAGAACAGCAATCAGCCCCAGCATTTT. This gives the protein CASSLGQNSNQPQHF.

This clonotype was recorded at least ten times. The chain uses TRBV20-1 and TRBJ1-5, with a weak D call TRBD1 (5 bases). This CDR3 is 12 amino acids long. Germline V gene lookup returns CDR1 DFQATT and CDR2 SNEGSKA (reference sequence). V shed 1 base and J shed 5 bases, with 6 bases lying between them. The CDR3 DNA sequence: TGCAGTGCTAGAGGGGGCGATCAGCCCCAGCATTTT. This gives the protein CSARGGDQPQHF.

This clonotype was observed at least ten times. This rearrangement joins TRBV11-3 to TRBJ2-1; 9 bases are shared with TRBD2. Germline V CDR1 and CDR2: SGHNT, YENEEA. After removal of 2 bases from V and 6 bases from J, the junction contained 11 bases not matched to a gene. The CDR3 contains 17 residues. CDR3 in amino acids: CASSLSGASGILNEQFF. As DNA, the CDR3 is TGTGCCAGCAGCTTATCAGGGGCTAGCGGGATCCTCAATGAGCAGTTCTTC.

This clonotype was counted many times. The chain employs TRBV10-3 and TRBJ1-5; the D is unclear. V was cut by 6 bases and J by 0 bases, with 6 bases left in between. This CDR3 has 13 amino acids. Germline V gene lookup returns CDR1 ENHRY and CDR2 SYGVKD. CDR3 sequence reads: CAIREYSNQPQHF. The DNA for the CDR3 is TGTGCCATCAGGGAATATAGCAATCAGCCCCAGCATTTT.

The V gene is TRBV29-1, the J gene TRBJ2-1, with a tentative D call TRBD2 (5 bases). The CDR3 is 15 amino acids. The germline CDR1 and CDR2 sequences are SQVTM and ANQGSEA. Trimming left V 2 bases short and J 10 bases short, with 21 bases between. CDR3 amino acids: CSVEPWVSVSLEQFF. The DNA of the CDR3 is TGCAGCGTTGAACCCTGGGTTAGCGTGAGCCTGGAGCAGTTCTTC.

Ten or more counts support this clonotype. The chain recombines TRBV7-9 with TRBJ1-5; TRBD1 matches at 7 bases. CDR1 is SEHNR and CDR2 is FQNEAQ in the germline V gene (reference sequence). The CDR3 runs 13 residues. V lost 4 bases, J lost 6 bases, and 3 bases stayed unmatched. DNA of the CDR3: TGTGCCAGCAGCTCAACAGGGGCTCAGCCCCAGCATTTT. Its translation: CASSSTGAQPQHF.

This chain connects TRBV30 to TRBJ2-7; a weak D match, TRBD2 (7 bases). Trimming took off 0 bases at V and 4 bases at J, with 16 bases between the two ends. CDR3 length equals 15 residues. Germline loops: CDR1 GTSNPN, CDR2 SVGIG (reference sequence). CDR3 nucleotide sequence: TGTGCCTGGAGTGTAAAGGGGGACTATAAGTACGAGCAGTACTTC. It specifies CAWSVKGDYKYEQYF.